This T cell receptor (beta chain) was sequenced during a study of B cell selection in AIRE deficiency (dated by TCRdb to about 2019). General notes on the study: TCRbeta repertoires of sorted blood CD4+ conventional T cells and regulatory T cells were compared between AIRE-deficient patients and healthy controls. The TCR-sequenced cohort comprised five AIRE-deficient APECED patients and five healthy control donors. Points the paper makes about the study in general: About 30% of Treg TCRbeta sequences shared among healthy donors appeared in patient Tconv cells, suggesting diversion of Treg-biased clones into the Tconv compartment. TCRBV gene usage, CDR3 length and TCR diversity in Tconv and Treg cells from AIRE-deficient patients were found to be similar to those in cells from healthy donors. CDR3s were shorter in shared Treg sequences, reflecting a bias toward rearrangements that have few non-templated nucleotide insertions. Among a few thousand shared Treg TCRbeta sequences, approximately 30% were shared exclusively among healthy donors and 9.3% exclusively among patients, which suggests that Treg selection is less efficient in the absence of AIRE. Only TCRbeta chains were sequenced, and approximately 40% of shared healthy-donor Treg sequences were also present in healthy Tconv cells, possibly due to differing TCRalpha chains.

Regulatory T cells were sorted as cells that were CD4+CD25hiCD127low/negative. AIRE-deficient patients had APECED syndrome. Tconv and Treg cells for TCRbeta sequencing were sorted on a FACSAria flow cytometer. The sorted cells went into 5-ml round-bottom polystyrene tubes, and the dry cell pellets were then frozen at -80 degrees C until sequencing. The immunoSEQ platform was used to sequence the TCRbeta chains. The source study handled its data this way. Pooled Treg repertoires yielded about 6.2x10^4 distinct TCRbeta sequences from patients and about 9x10^4 from healthy donors. Treg TCRbeta sequences found in two or more individuals were defined as public, and these public Treg TCRbeta sequences were then searched for in Tconv repertoires. Differences between groups were assessed by Mann-Whitney U tests with Bonferroni-Dunn correction in GraphPad Prism 7.03. The table comes from immuneACCESS by way of TCRdb, which keeps in-frame sequences with V and J called. Part of the clones is missing from these tables; in studies checked, under half for an unresolved V gene and the rest for unknown reasons. V and J calls and clone size are given by that table; D and trimming were obtained from the DNA. The sample yields some 3,100 clones; around 79% were counted once. Clones ranked in the top ten supply around 3.4% of the sample.

To note about this clone: Its antigen is currently not known. Base qualities are not provided; no much larger clone lies one nucleotide away.

Trimming leaves V shorter by 5 bases and J shorter by 1 base, with the junction holding 13 bases beyond the gene matches. The CDR1 and CDR2 encoded by the germline V gene are SGHAT and FQNNGV. The CDR3 runs 18 residues from the cysteine to the phenylalanine. Just the 54-base CDR3 DNA is kept, in frame starting at base 1. The TCR sequence derives from a human donor with AIRE deficiency. The chain employs TRBV11-2 and TRBJ2-2; TRBD2 matches 7 bases in the middle. The sequencing sample was made of Tregs sorted from PBMCs. The nucleotides are TGTGCCAGCAGCCTCCGGGCCATGGGGGGGGAGAACACCGGGGAGCTGTTTTTT. This codes for CASSLRAMGGENTGELFF.